The 18 T cell receptor beta chains below all came from one sample that was sequenced in a study of cytomegalovirus exposure and HLA in healthy donors. The PCR used 60 Vbeta and 13 Jbeta primers. TCRdb's copy holds only in-frame clones and misses some; the assay was immunoSEQ multiplex PCR. The sample yields about 95,000 clones, 65% to 90% seen once. Sequencing was carried out using PBMCs. The receptor set was obtained from a man aged 30-40 years in good health and CMV-seropositive.

The chain employs TRBV9 and TRBJ2-3, with TRBD2 matching 10 bases. CDR1 is SGDLS, CDR2 YYNGEE, per germline. The V segment lost 0 bases and the J segment 1 base; nucleotides outside the gene matches: 11. The CDR3 is 19 amino acids. The CDR3 DNA reads as TGTGCCAGCAGCGTAGGGACTAGCGGAAAACGGGGGGGCACAGATACGCAGTATTTT. It codes for CASSVGTSGKRGGTDTQYF. Drawing the rest from reference TRBV9 and TRBJ2-3, the complete variable domain is DSGVTQTPKHLITATGQRVTLRCSPRSGDLSVYWYQQSLDQGLQFLIQYYNGEERAKGNILERFSAQQFPDLHSELNLSSLELGDSALYFCASSVGTSGKRGGTDTQYFGPGTRLTVL.

The chain recombines TRBV18 with TRBJ1-3; D is ambiguous. V was pared by 3 bases and J by 4 bases, with 7 bases between. Germline V gives CDR1 KGHSH, CDR2 LQKENI. This CDR3 has 13 residues. The CDR3: CASSPLGGNTIYF. The DNA of the CDR3 is TGTGCCAGCTCACCCCTCGGGGGAAACACCATATATTTT.

The chain has TRBV11-2 and TRBJ2-1; 13 bases line up with TRBD2. This CDR3 contains 15 residues. The germline CDR1 and CDR2 sequences are SGHAT and FQNNGV. J was trimmed by 7 bases and V by 3 bases; bases with no gene match: 3. The CDR3 DNA sequence: TGTGCCAGCAGCTTCGGGACTAGCGGGACTAATGAGCAGTTCTTC. Protein: CASSFGTSGTNEQFF. The whole variable domain, remainder taken from reference TRBV11-2 and TRBJ2-1, is EAGVAQSPRYKIIEKRQSVAFWCNPISGHATLYWYQQILGQGPKLLIQFQNNGVVDDSQLPKDRFSAERLKGVDSTLKIQPAKLEDSAVYLCASSFGTSGTNEQFFGPGTRLTVL.

The genes are TRBV15 and TRBJ2-7; D is ambiguous. The germline gives CDR1 LNHNV, CDR2 YYDKDF (reference sequence). The V and J ends lost 0 bases and 6 bases respectively, with 12 bases between them. The CDR3 covers 14 residues. CDR3 DNA: TGTGCCACCAGCAGAGACGTGTCGCGATCCGAGCAGTACTTC. It yields the protein CATSRDVSRSEQYF.

J is TRBJ2-3 and V is TRBV7-8; 7 nucleotides agree with TRBD1. In germline, CDR1 is SGHVS, CDR2 FQNEAQ. J gave up 6 bases and V 3 bases, and 0 bases lay outside the gene matches. The CDR3 spans 12 residues. The CDR3 DNA follows: TGTGCCAGCAGCTTGGACAGGGATACGCAGTATTTT. It is translated as CASSLDRDTQYF.

The chain employs TRBV30 and TRBJ2-1, with 8 positions matching TRBD2. Trimming removed 1 base from V and 7 bases from J; junction bases left unmatched: 6. The germline V gene encodes CDR1 GTSNPN and CDR2 SVGIG (reference sequence). The CDR3 runs 14 residues. The CDR3 DNA reads TGTGCCTGGAGTGGAGCGGGAGTCAGGAATGAGCAGTTCTTC. This sequence encodes CAWSGAGVRNEQFF.

V and J are TRBV30 and TRBJ2-2; TRBD1 matches 7 bases. The J segment lost 6 bases and the V segment lost 1 base, leaving 2 bases of the junction unmatched. The CDR3 is 13 amino acids. CDR1 is GTSNPN, CDR2 SVGIG, per germline (reference sequence). CDR3 residues: CAWSGQGAGELFF. For the CDR3, the DNA is TGTGCCTGGAGTGGACAGGGCGCCGGGGAGCTGTTTTTT.

The rearrangement joins TRBV5-6 to TRBJ1-5; TRBD1 matches at 9 bases. The germline gives CDR1 SGHDT, CDR2 YYEEEE. V lost 0 bases and J lost 3; bases outside the gene matches: 4. CDR3 size: 16 residues. The CDR3 spells CASSLGDREDNQPQHF. The CDR3 DNA reads TGTGCCAGCAGCTTGGGGGACAGGGAAGACAATCAGCCCCAGCATTTT.

This chain joins TRBV27 and TRBJ2-6; TRBD2 aligns across 11 bases. V gave up 5 bases and J gave up 1 base; unmatched junction bases: 1. CDR1 is MNHEY, CDR2 SMNVEV, per germline (reference sequence). This CDR3 has 16 residues. The chain's CDR3 is CASSLAGGSGANVLTF. The CDR3 DNA sequence: TGTGCCAGCAGTCTAGCGGGAGGTTCTGGGGCCAACGTCCTGACTTTC.

V gene TRBV30 combines with J gene TRBJ1-1; D is possibly TRBD1 (5 bases). V was trimmed by 1 base and J by 6 bases, leaving 9 bases between them. Looked up from germline, CDR1 is GTSNPN and CDR2 is SVGIG (reference sequence). The CDR3 contains 12 residues. The DNA of the CDR3 is TGTGCCTGGAGTGGCAGGGCGGCTGAAGCTTTCTTT. Amino acids: CAWSGRAAEAFF. Full variable domain (rest looked up from reference TRBV30 and TRBJ1-1): SQTIHQWPATLVQPVGSPLSLECTVEGTSNPNLYWYRQAAGRGLQLLFYSVGIGQISSEVPQNLSASRPQDRQFILSSKKLLLSDSGFYLCAWSGRAAEAFFGQGTRLTVV.

The chain links TRBV6-5 to TRBJ2-2; 7 nucleotides align to TRBD1. V lost 6 bases to trimming and J lost 0 bases; unmatched junction nucleotides: 1. CDR1 is MNHEY, CDR2 SVGAGI, per germline. CDR3 length: 14 residues. CDR3 residues: CASRQGPNTGELFF. For the CDR3, the DNA is TGTGCCAGCAGACAGGGGCCGAACACCGGGGAGCTGTTTTTT.

Only a few counts were recorded for this clone. The V gene is TRBV11-2, the J gene TRBJ2-1; D might be TRBD2 (6 bases). Germline lookup yields CDR1 SGHAT and CDR2 FQNNGV. This CDR3 spans 16 amino acids. Trimming pared 4 bases from V and 5 bases from J, leaving 18 bases between. The CDR3 sequence: CASSSPGSPLHNEQFF. The CDR3 nucleotides are TGTGCCAGCAGCTCACCCGGGAGTCCCCTACACAATGAGCAGTTCTTC. The full variable domain, completed using reference TRBV11-2 and TRBJ2-1, is EAGVAQSPRYKIIEKRQSVAFWCNPISGHATLYWYQQILGQGPKLLIQFQNNGVVDDSQLPKDRFSAERLKGVDSTLKIQPAKLEDSAVYLCASSSPGSPLHNEQFFGPGTRLTVL.

V and J are TRBV19 and TRBJ2-1; 10 bases match TRBD2. Germline values: CDR1 LNHDA, CDR2 SQIVND (reference sequence). This CDR3 contains 18 residues. The ends lost 3 bases at V and 5 bases at J; junction bases unmatched: 13. CDR3 sequence: CASSILASGSGRNNEQFF. CDR3 coding DNA: TGTGCCAGTAGTATCCTGGCTAGCGGGAGCGGTAGAAACAATGAGCAGTTCTTC.

The V call is TRBV2, the J call TRBJ1-5; 7 nucleotides line up with TRBD1. The CDR3 has 14 residues. From germline, CDR1 is SNHLY and CDR2 FYNNEI. V lost 7 bases to trimming and J lost 1 base; unmatched junction nucleotides: 4. The chain's CDR3 is CASNLDRSNQPQHF. CDR3 nucleotide sequence: TGTGCCAGCAACTTGGACAGGAGCAATCAGCCCCAGCATTTT.

In regard to this clone: Other DNA sequences in the same sample also yield this CDR3. V gene TRBV19 combines with J gene TRBJ2-1, with TRBD1 matching over 8 bases. V shed 3 bases and J 6 bases; nucleotides not matched to a gene: 1. The germline gives CDR1 LNHDA, CDR2 SQIVND (reference sequence). The CDR3 runs to 13 residues. The CDR3 DNA reads as TGTGCCAGTAGTATCGGGACAGGCAATGAGCAGTTCTTC. As protein: CASSIGTGNEQFF.

The rearrangement joins TRBV7-2 to TRBJ1-1; D perhaps matches TRBD1 (6 bases). This CDR3 has 14 residues. Trimming left V 1 base short and J 4 bases short, with 10 bases between. Germline V lookup: CDR1 SGHTA, CDR2 FQGNSA. This chain's CDR3 is CASSLGQGRTEAFF. The CDR3 coding sequence is TGTGCCAGCAGCTTAGGCCAGGGGCGCACTGAAGCTTTCTTT.

This clone appeared once. Here the CDR3 DNA reads TGTGCCAGCAGTTACTGGCAGGGCGGTTCGGAGACCCAGTACTTC. Translated, it gives CASSYWQGGSETQYF. The genes are TRBV6-5 and TRBJ2-5; tentatively, D is TRBD1 (5 bases). The CDR3 runs to 15 residues. The germline V and J ends were trimmed by 1 base and 5 bases, with 14 bases remaining between them. Germline V gene lookup returns CDR1 MNHEY and CDR2 SVGAGI.

The chain recombines TRBV27 with TRBJ2-7, with TRBD1 matching 8 bases. V dropped 6 bases and J dropped 1; count of bases not matched to a gene: 5. The CDR3 has 14 amino acids. The germline V gene has CDR1 MNHEY and CDR2 SMNVEV (reference sequence). As DNA, the CDR3 is TGTGCCAGCAGAGGGAGACAGGGGTCCTACGAGCAGTACTTC. It specifies CASRGRQGSYEQYF.